This T cell receptor (beta chain) was obtained from a study of identical twins. Study outcomes and limitations: Cord blood beta clonotypes present at high abundance carried fewer insertions; no such pattern appeared in memory repertoires. Among beta out-of-frame sequences, excess sharing between twins appeared weaker.

A universal primer site was added by template switching, and unique molecular identifiers were carried by the cDNA. Each CDR3 protein gets one entry after TCRdb re-called the 5' RACE reads with MiXCR. The sample holds 500,000 to 650,000 distinct CDR3 sequences, about 7% seen once. CDR1 and CDR2 from the germline V gene are SGHRS and YFSETQ. V shed 0 bases and J shed 2 bases, with 9 bases lying between them. The CDR3 runs to 16 residues. This clonotype occurred many times. Its antigen remains unknown. In addition, the sample was reused for a study of yellow fever vaccine responses in identical twins.

This receptor was identified in a woman aged 18-29 years in good health. Sequencing was carried out using PBMCs. V and J are TRBV5-1 and TRBJ2-6; D might be TRBD2 (5 bases). The DNA for the CDR3 is TGCGCCAGCAGCTTGGAGGTTAGCGCTGGGGCCAACGTCCTGACTTTC. Translated: CASSLEVSAGANVLTF.